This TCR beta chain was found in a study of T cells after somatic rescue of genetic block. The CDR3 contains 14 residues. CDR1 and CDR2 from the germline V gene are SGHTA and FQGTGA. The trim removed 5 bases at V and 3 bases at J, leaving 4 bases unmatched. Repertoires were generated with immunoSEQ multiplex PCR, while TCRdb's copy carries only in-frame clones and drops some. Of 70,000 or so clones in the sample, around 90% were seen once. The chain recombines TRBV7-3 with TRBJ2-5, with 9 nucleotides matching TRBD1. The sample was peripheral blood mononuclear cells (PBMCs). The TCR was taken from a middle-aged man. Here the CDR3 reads CASSPGQGEETQYF. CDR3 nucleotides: TGTGCCAGCAGCCCGGGACAGGGTGAAGAGACCCAGTACTTC.